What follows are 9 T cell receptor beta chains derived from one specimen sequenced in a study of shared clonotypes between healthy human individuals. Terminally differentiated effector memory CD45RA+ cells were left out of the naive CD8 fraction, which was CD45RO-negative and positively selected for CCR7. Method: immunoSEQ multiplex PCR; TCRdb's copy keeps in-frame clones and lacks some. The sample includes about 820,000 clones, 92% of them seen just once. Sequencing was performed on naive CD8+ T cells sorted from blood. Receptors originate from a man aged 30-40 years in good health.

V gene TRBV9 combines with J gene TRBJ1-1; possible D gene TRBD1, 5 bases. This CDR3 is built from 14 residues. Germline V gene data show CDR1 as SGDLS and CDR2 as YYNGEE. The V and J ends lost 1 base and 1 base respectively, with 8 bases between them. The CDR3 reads CASSVWGENTEAFF. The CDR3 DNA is TGTGCCAGCAGCGTATGGGGGGAGAACACTGAAGCTTTCTTT. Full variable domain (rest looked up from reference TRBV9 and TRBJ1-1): DSGVTQTPKHLITATGQRVTLRCSPRSGDLSVYWYQQSLDQGLQFLIQYYNGEERAKGNILERFSAQQFPDLHSELNLSSLELGDSALYFCASSVWGENTEAFFGQGTRLTVV.

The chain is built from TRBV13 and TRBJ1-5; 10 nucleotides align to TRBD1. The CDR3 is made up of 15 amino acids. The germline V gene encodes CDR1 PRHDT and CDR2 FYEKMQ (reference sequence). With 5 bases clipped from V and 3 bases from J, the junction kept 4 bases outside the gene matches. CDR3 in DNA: TGTGCCAGCAGCGTCGGGACAGGGGCCAATCAGCCCCAGCATTTT. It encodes CASSVGTGANQPQHF.

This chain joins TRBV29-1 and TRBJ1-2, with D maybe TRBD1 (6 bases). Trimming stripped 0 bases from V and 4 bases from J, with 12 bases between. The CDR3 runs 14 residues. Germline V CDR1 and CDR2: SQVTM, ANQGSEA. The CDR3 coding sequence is TGCAGCGTTGAAGAGTCAGGACAGTTCTATGGCTACACCTTC. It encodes CSVEESGQFYGYTF.

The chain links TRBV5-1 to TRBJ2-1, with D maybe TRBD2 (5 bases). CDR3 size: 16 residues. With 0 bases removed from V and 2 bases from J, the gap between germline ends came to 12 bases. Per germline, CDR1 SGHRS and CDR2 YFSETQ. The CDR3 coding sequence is TGCGCCAGCAGCTTGGAGGACGGGATGGCCTACAATGAGCAGTTCTTC. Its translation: CASSLEDGMAYNEQFF. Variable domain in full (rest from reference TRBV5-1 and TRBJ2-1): KAGVTQTPRYLIKTRGQQVTLSCSPISGHRSVSWYQQTPGQGLQFLFEYFSETQRNKGNFPGRFSGRQFSNSRSEMNVSTLELGDSALYLCASSLEDGMAYNEQFFGPGTRLTVL.

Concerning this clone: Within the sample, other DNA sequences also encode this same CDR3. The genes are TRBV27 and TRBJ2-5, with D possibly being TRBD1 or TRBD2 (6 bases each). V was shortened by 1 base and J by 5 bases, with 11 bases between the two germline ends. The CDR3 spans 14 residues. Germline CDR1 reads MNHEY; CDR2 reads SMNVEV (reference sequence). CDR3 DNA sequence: TGTGCCAGCAGTTTATTGGGGGGCGGGGAGACCCAGTACTTC. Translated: CASSLLGGGETQYF.

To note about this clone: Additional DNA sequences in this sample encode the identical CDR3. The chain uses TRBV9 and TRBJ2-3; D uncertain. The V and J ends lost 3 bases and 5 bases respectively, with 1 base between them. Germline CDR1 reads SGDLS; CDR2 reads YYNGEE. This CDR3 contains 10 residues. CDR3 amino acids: CASSGDTQYF. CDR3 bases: TGTGCCAGCAGCGGAGATACGCAGTATTTT.

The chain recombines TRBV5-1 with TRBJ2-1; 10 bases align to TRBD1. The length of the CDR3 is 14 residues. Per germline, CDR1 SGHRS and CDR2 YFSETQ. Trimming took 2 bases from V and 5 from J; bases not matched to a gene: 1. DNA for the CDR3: TGCGCCAGCAGCTTCGGGACAGGGGACAATGAGCAGTTCTTC. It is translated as CASSFGTGDNEQFF.

CDR3 coding DNA: TGTGCCAGCAGCCCCGGGACTAGCGGGAGGGCCCGAAATGAGCAGTTCTTC. This sequence encodes CASSPGTSGRARNEQFF. This chain links TRBV7-9 with TRBJ2-1; 16 bases are a match to TRBD2. Germline V CDR1 and CDR2: SEHNR, FQNEAQ (reference sequence). J was trimmed by 7 bases and V by 5 bases; bases with no gene match: 8. This CDR3 has 17 amino acids.

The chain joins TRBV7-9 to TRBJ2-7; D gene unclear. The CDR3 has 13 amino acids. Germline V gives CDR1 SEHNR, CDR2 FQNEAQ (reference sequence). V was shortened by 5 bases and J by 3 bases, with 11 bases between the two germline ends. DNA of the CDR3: TGTGCCAGCAGCCGTTCCCACAGCTACGAGCAGTACTTC. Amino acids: CASSRSHSYEQYF.